This T cell receptor beta chain appears in the sequencing data of a study of shared clonotypes between healthy human individuals. CDR3 length: 17 amino acids. The V gene lost 0 bases and the J gene lost 5 bases, with 18 bases spanning the gap. Germline CDR1 is SGDLS and CDR2 is YYNGEE. As to this clone: Its target is unknown.

Study-level points and caveats: In contrast to clonotypes shared by all four donors, non-shared clonotypes had lower generation probabilities.

CD8 cells regarded as naive lacked CD45RO, were positively chosen for CCR7, and omitted terminally differentiated effector memory CD45RA+ cells. The table came from immunoSEQ multiplex PCR; TCRdb's copy has only in-frame clones and leaves some out. The sample has about 2.1 million clones; about 94% are singletons. What was sequenced was naive CD8+ T cells from PBMCs. The chain recombines TRBV9 with TRBJ2-4; either TRBD1 or TRBD2 may fit D (5 bases each). The receptor was derived from a man between 18 and 35 years old in good health. Some clones in this sample may be carry-over from other donors' samples. The CDR3 sequence: CASSVGLGLGVENIQYF. CDR3 bases: TGTGCCAGCAGCGTAGGTTTGGGTTTGGGGGTTGAAAACATTCAGTACTTC.